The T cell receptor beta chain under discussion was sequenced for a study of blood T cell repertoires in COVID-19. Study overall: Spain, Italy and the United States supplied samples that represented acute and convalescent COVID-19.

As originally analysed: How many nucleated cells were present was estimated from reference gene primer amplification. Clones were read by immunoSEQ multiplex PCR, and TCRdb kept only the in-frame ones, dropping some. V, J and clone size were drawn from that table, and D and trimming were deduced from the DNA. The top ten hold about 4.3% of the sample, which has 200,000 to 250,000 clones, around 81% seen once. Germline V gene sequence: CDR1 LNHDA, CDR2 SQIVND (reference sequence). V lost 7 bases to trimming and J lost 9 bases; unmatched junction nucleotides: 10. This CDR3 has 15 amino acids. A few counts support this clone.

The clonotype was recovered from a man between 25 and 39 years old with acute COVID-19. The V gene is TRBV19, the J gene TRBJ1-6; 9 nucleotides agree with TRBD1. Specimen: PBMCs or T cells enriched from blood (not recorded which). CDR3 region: CASTGQGTVGSPLHF. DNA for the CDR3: TGTGCCAGTACTGGACAGGGGACCGTAGGTTCACCCCTCCACTTT.